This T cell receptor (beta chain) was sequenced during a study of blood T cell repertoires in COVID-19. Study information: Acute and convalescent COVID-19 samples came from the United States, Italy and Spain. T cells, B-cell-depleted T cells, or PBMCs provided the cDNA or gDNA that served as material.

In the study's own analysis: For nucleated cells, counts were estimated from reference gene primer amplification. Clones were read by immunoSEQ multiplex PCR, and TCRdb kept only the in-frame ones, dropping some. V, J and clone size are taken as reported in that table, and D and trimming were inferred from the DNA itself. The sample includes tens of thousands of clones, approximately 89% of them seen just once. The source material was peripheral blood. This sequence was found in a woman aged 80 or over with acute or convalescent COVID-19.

Here the CDR3 DNA reads TGTGCCAGCAGCCGGGGGACCGAGGATACGCAGTATTTT. Its translation is CASSRGTEDTQYF. The J gene is TRBJ2-3, the V gene TRBV11-1, with D perhaps matching TRBD2 (6 bases). Trimming cost V 5 bases and J 6 bases, with 12 bases left between them. This CDR3 contains 13 residues. Germline V gives CDR1 SGHAT, CDR2 FQDESV (reference sequence).